The T cell receptor (beta chain) under discussion was sequenced for a study of Ad26.COV2.S vaccination and SARS-CoV-2 variants. The length of the CDR3 is 15 residues. After removal of 6 bases from V and 4 bases from J, the junction contained 8 bases not matched to a gene. The germline gives CDR1 MNHEY, CDR2 SVGAGI. Treatment denoted: 19 received Ad26.COV2.S at low or high dose, single or two shots; several received placebo; per-sample allocation not given. Following the first vaccine or placebo injection, samples were taken on day 63. The method was immunoSEQ multiplex PCR; TCRdb's version includes in-frame clones alone and lacks a portion of them. The sample carries 350,000 to 450,000 clones, around 89% recorded once.

The TCR sequence derives from a person between 18 and 59 years old who received the Ad26.COV2.S COVID-19 vaccine or a placebo. The sample in question was peripheral blood, obtained in a trial of Ad26.COV2.S vaccine versus placebo. The chain recombines TRBV6-5 with TRBJ2-1; 8 nucleotides agree with TRBD1. CDR3 DNA: TGTGCCAGCAGCTTGACAGGGGAATATTACAATGAGCAGTTCTTC. Amino acid sequence: CASSLTGEYYNEQFF.